A selection of T cell receptor beta chains follows, all from one sample in a study of CD8 T cells in ankylosing spondylitis. TCRdb reanalysed the 5' RACE reads using MiXCR and keeps one entry per CDR3 protein. The sample contains roughly 160,000 distinct CDR3 sequences, 11% of which appear only once. The material sequenced was blood, either unsorted or a sorted T cell fraction (not recorded which). These receptors originate from a male donor with ankylosing spondylitis or in good health (not recorded which). Each CDR3 is given with its conserved first and last residue. The D gene is left open where the match is weak. Only some rows state a clone size, as once, few, many or a class for expanded clones.

j_gene | d_gene | abundance | v_gene | CDR3nt | CDR3aa
TRBJ2-7 | . | many | TRBV5-6 | TGTGCCAGCAGCCTCCGGGGGAGGCGGACGAGCTCCTACGAGCAGTACTTC | CASSLRGRRTSSYEQYF
TRBJ2-3 | . | many | TRBV20-1 | TGCAGTGCTAGAGATGGTGGTAGGGGGACAGATACGCAGTATTTT | CSARDGGRGTDTQYF
TRBJ2-7 | TRBD2 | few | TRBV20-1 | TGCAGTGCTAGAGATTGGGAGGGAGAGGTCTTC | CSARDWEGEVF
TRBJ2-1 | . | many | TRBV6-2/TRBV6-3 | TGTGCCAGCAGTAAACAGAGAATCCTTTACAATGAGCAGTTCTTC | CASSKQRILYNEQFF
TRBJ2-5 | . | many | TRBV9 | TGTGCCAGCAGCGTAGTTCCGGGAACCAGGAGCGAGACCCAGTACTTC | CASSVVPGTRSETQYF
TRBJ2-2 | . | many | TRBV27 | TGTGCCAGCCGTATGGTCGGGAGTAACACCGGGGAGCTGTTTTTT | CASRMVGSNTGELFF
TRBJ1-6 | . | few | TRBV5-3 | TGTGCCAGAAGCTTCGGCCATCTTCGCCCTAATTCACCCCTCCACTTT | CARSFGHLRPNSPLHF
TRBJ2-2 | TRBD1 | many | TRBV5-1 | TGCGCCAGCAGCTTAAGGACAGGGGATCCCGGGGAGCTGTTTTTT | CASSLRTGDPGELFF
TRBJ1-5 | TRBD1 | many | TRBV10-3 | TGTGCCACCGTCGACAGGGCGGGGCAGCCCCAGCATTTT | CATVDRAGQPQHF
TRBJ2-7 | . | many | TRBV6-1 | TGTGCCAGCAGTGAACGAGGAGGAGACAGGACCTACTTC | CASSERGGDRTYF
TRBJ2-2 | . | many | TRBV5-1 | TGCGCCAGCAGCTTGGTAACAGAGAACACCGGGGAGCTGTTTTTT | CASSLVTENTGELFF
TRBJ1-1 | . | . | TRBV7-2 | TGTGCCAGCAGCTTAAGTCGGGACACCTCGAACACTGAAGCTTTCTTT | CASSLSRDTSNTEAFF
TRBJ2-3 | . | . | TRBV11-2 | TGTGCCAGCAGTTCCAGGGGTATGCAAGGCACAGATACGCAGTATTTT | CASSSRGMQGTDTQYF
TRBJ2-3 | TRBD2 | . | TRBV18 | TGTGCCAGCTCACCGGGGACTAGCGGCACCACAGATACGCAGTATTTT | CASSPGTSGTTDTQYF
TRBJ2-1 | TRBD2 | few | TRBV4-1 | TGCGCCAGCAGCCAAGTAGCGGCGGGAGAACGCGGGAATGAGCAGTTCTTC | CASSQVAAGERGNEQFF
TRBJ1-5 | . | many | TRBV5-1 | TGCGCCAGCAGCTTGTACCAGGGCAATCAGCCCCAGCATTTT | CASSLYQGNQPQHF
TRBJ1-3 | . | many | TRBV5-1 | TGCGCCAGCAGCCTTTCCGGGCCTCACTCTGGAAACACCATATATTTT | CASSLSGPHSGNTIYF
TRBJ2-5 | . | . | TRBV3-1 | TGTGCCAGCAGCCCCCAAGGTAGGGGCGCGTATCCGGAGACCCAGTACTTC | CASSPQGRGAYPETQYF
TRBJ1-2 | . | . | TRBV25-1 | TGTGCCAGCAGTGGTCCACTAGGGGGGGCGGATGGCTACACCTTC | CASSGPLGGADGYTF
TRBJ1-1 | . | many | TRBV6-2/TRBV6-3 | TGTGCCAGCAGTTTCGACCCCTGGGTGATGAACACTGAAGCTTTCTTT | CASSFDPWVMNTEAFF
TRBJ2-5 | . | few | TRBV2 | TGTGCCAGCATGGGGGGACCAGAGACCCAGTACTTC | CASMGGPETQYF
TRBJ2-2 | TRBD2 | few | TRBV6-1 | TGTGCCAGCAGGGGGACTAGCGTGGCGAACACCGGGGAGCTGTTTTTT | CASRGTSVANTGELFF
TRBJ1-1 | . | many | TRBV12-3/TRBV12-4 | TGTGCCAGCATTTCTCCGCCGGGACAAACAACGGGGAACACTGAAGCTTTCTTT | CASISPPGQTTGNTEAFF
TRBJ1-3 | . | many | TRBV5-6 | TGTGCCAGCAGCGGGGGACCGTTCTCTGGAAACACCATATATTTT | CASSGGPFSGNTIYF
TRBJ1-5 | . | few | TRBV12-3/TRBV12-4 | TGTGCCAGCAGGGGCCGAGATCAGCCCCAGCATTTT | CASRGRDQPQHF
TRBJ1-2 | . | many | TRBV12-3/TRBV12-4 | TGTGCCAGCAGTTTAACAGCACGAGTCTATGGCTACACCTTC | CASSLTARVYGYTF